Below are 19 T cell receptor beta chains sequenced from a single sample in a study of blood T cell repertoires in COVID-19 (dated by TCRdb to the early 2020s). Library preparation used the immunoSEQ multiplex PCR assay. The clones in this table, taken by TCRdb from immuneACCESS, are in-frame only. Not every clone is retained; where verified, under half of the shortfall comes from an unresolved V gene, and the cause of the rest is unknown. The sample table records hundreds of thousands of clones; about nine tenths of these occur just once. In total, the top ten clones hold 0.87% of the sample. The specimen was PBMCs or T cells enriched from blood (not recorded which). The receptors here all came from a man aged 45-65 years who had been exposed to COVID-19.

The rearrangement links TRBV11-1 to TRBJ2-3, with D possibly TRBD2 on 5 matching bases. CDR3 size: 15 residues. The germline V and J ends were trimmed by 4 bases and 0 bases, with 11 bases remaining between them. Germline values: CDR1 SGHAT, CDR2 FQDESV (reference sequence). The CDR3 loop is CASSSSTSSTDTQYF. For the CDR3, the DNA is TGTGCCAGCAGCTCTAGCACGTCTAGCACAGATACGCAGTATTTT.

V is TRBV5-1 and J is TRBJ1-1, with a possible D match to TRBD1 (5 bases). V dropped 4 bases and J dropped 5 bases, with 21 bases sitting between them. This CDR3 comprises 16 residues. Germline CDR1 SGHRS, CDR2 YFSETQ. The CDR3 loop reads CASSPSLTAGRTEAFF. In DNA form, the CDR3 reads TGCGCCAGCAGCCCTAGCCTTACAGCGGGGCGGACTGAAGCTTTCTTT.

The rearrangement joins TRBV11-2 to TRBJ1-1; no definite D call. In germline, CDR1 is SGHAT, CDR2 FQNNGV. CDR3 length: 13 amino acids. Deletions cut 3 bases from V and 3 bases from J, with 8 bases between. In nucleotides, the CDR3 is TGTGCCAGCAGCTTCGACGGGGACACTGAAGCTTTCTTT. This codes for CASSFDGDTEAFF.

The gene calls are TRBV5-8 and TRBJ2-3, with 9 bases identical to TRBD1. The germline CDR1 and CDR2 sequences are SGHTS and YDEGEE. The CDR3 consists of 15 residues. V shed 4 bases and J 1 base; nucleotides not matched to a gene: 4. The DNA of the CDR3 is TGTGCCAGCAGCCTACGGACAGGGGGCACAGATACGCAGTATTTT. Translation gives CASSLRTGGTDTQYF.

As DNA, the CDR3 is TGTGCCGGCCAGACAGGTCTGAACACTGAAGCTTTCTTT. Protein product: CAGQTGLNTEAFF. The chain is built from TRBV28 and TRBJ1-1; D is possibly TRBD1 (6 bases). This CDR3 contains 13 residues. Germline lookup yields CDR1 MDHEN and CDR2 SYDVKM. V lost 11 bases and J 0 bases, leaving 13 bases between the germline ends.

The table lists this clone with a few counts. This chain uses TRBV30 with TRBJ1-5; perhaps TRBD1 as D (6 bases). Per the germline V gene, CDR1 is GTSNPN and CDR2 is SVGIG (reference sequence). The V end was cut by 5 bases, the J end by 3 bases, with 11 bases between. The CDR3 runs 13 residues. CDR3 in DNA: TGTGCCTGGGCCGGGACATACAATCAGCCCCAGCATTTT. This gives the protein CAWAGTYNQPQHF.

V gene TRBV5-6 combines with J gene TRBJ1-2, with 8 positions matching TRBD1. Trimming took 3 bases from V and 7 from J; bases not matched to a gene: 8. Germline CDR1 SGHDT, CDR2 YYEEEE. This CDR3 region has 14 residues. CDR3 DNA: TGTGCCAGCAGCTCAGGACAGGGTTATTTTGGCTACACCTTC. Protein product: CASSSGQGYFGYTF. The whole variable domain, remainder taken from reference TRBV5-6 and TRBJ1-2, is DAGVTQSPTHLIKTRGQQVTLRCSPKSGHDTVSWYQQALGQGPQFIFQYYEEEERQRGNFPDRFSGHQFPNYSSELNVNALLLGDSALYLCASSSGQGYFGYTFGSGTRLTVV.

This rearrangement joins TRBV5-1 to TRBJ1-1; 8 bases fit TRBD1. Losses at the gene ends were 4 bases for V and 0 bases for J; bases not matched to a gene: 5. CDR1 and CDR2 (germline): SGHRS, YFSETQ. This CDR3 is built from 15 residues. CDR3 DNA: TGCGCCAGCAGCAACGGACAGGGTATGAACACTGAAGCTTTCTTT. Residues: CASSNGQGMNTEAFF.

The V and J genes are TRBV5-4 and TRBJ2-7, with 10 nucleotides matching TRBD2. With 3 bases clipped from V and 7 bases from J, the junction kept 16 bases outside the gene matches. The CDR3 sequence is 17 residues long. Germline V gene lookup returns CDR1 SGHNT and CDR2 YYREEE (reference sequence). The CDR3 DNA is TGTGCCAGCAGCTCCTTACCTAGCGGGGGCCATGCTGGAGAGCAGTACTTC. Its protein is CASSSLPSGGHAGEQYF.

V and J are TRBV12-3 or TRBV12-4 and TRBJ2-1; D perhaps matches TRBD2 (6 bases). The V end lost 5 bases, the J end lost 4 bases, and 9 bases lay between the germline ends. CDR3 length equals 13 residues. CDR3 DNA: TGTGCCAGCAGTCGGGACTCATACAATGAGCAGTTCTTC. The encoded protein is CASSRDSYNEQFF.

The chain couples TRBV19 to TRBJ1-2; 11 bases map to TRBD1. Germline lookup yields CDR1 LNHDA and CDR2 SQIVND (reference sequence). This CDR3 comprises 14 residues. Trimming took 7 bases from V and 8 from J; bases not matched to a gene: 9. In DNA form, the CDR3 reads TGTGCCAGTAAAAAGGACAGGGGGCGAGGGGGCTACACCTTC. Its protein is CASKKDRGRGGYTF.

The CDR3 is CAISESNRQDYEQYF. CDR3 coding DNA: TGTGCCATCAGTGAGTCGAACAGGCAAGACTACGAGCAGTACTTC. The chain has TRBV10-3 and TRBJ2-7, with D possibly TRBD1 on 5 matching bases. This CDR3 is 15 amino acids long. Germline V gene lookup returns CDR1 ENHRY and CDR2 SYGVKD. Between the trimmed V and J ends, which lost 0 bases and 3 bases, there was a span of 12 bases.

V gene TRBV2 combines with J gene TRBJ2-7; D is perhaps TRBD1 (6 bases). This CDR3 is 14 amino acids long. CDR1 SNHLY and CDR2 FYNNEI come from the germline V gene. V lost 3 bases and J lost 4, with 13 bases in between. CDR3 amino acids: CASSDQGSLYEQYV. In DNA, the CDR3 is TGTGCCAGCAGTGACCAGGGGTCTCTTTACGAGCAGTACGTC.

The chain links TRBV19 to TRBJ1-1; TRBD1 matches 7 bases. V was clipped by 7 bases and J by 0 bases; unmatched bases: 2. CDR3 length: 13 residues. Germline V CDR1 and CDR2: LNHDA, SQIVND (reference sequence). The CDR3 DNA reads as TGTGCCAGTACCACAGGGGTGAACACTGAAGCTTTCTTT. Its protein is CASTTGVNTEAFF.

V gene TRBV30 combines with J gene TRBJ2-1; D uncertain. The CDR3 has 12 amino acids. Trimming left V 4 bases short and J 4 bases short, with 8 bases between. The V gene's germline CDR1 is GTSNPN and CDR2 SVGIG (reference sequence). The CDR3 DNA reads TGTGCCTGGAAGAACAGTTACAATGAGCAGTTCTTC. Translation gives CAWKNSYNEQFF.

The chain links TRBV10-3 to TRBJ1-1, with D possibly matching TRBD1 (5 bases). Germline V gene data show CDR1 as ENHRY and CDR2 as SYGVKD. Trimming pared 3 bases from V and 0 bases from J, leaving 11 bases between. The CDR3 has 15 residues. CDR3 DNA: TGTGCCATCAGTGAACCGGGGGATATGAACACTGAAGCTTTCTTT. This gives the protein CAISEPGDMNTEAFF.

The gene calls are TRBV29-1 and TRBJ2-5, with D maybe TRBD1 (5 bases). V was cut by 2 bases and J by 0 bases, with 7 bases left in between. Germline CDR1 is SQVTM and CDR2 is ANQGSEA. This CDR3 region has 13 residues. The CDR3 coding sequence is TGCAGCGTTGAAAGACAGTACCAAGAGACCCAGTACTTC. Its protein is CSVERQYQETQYF.

The CDR3 coding sequence is TGTGCCAGTAGTATCAGTCCGGCAGGGATAAACTATGGCTACACCTTC. Its protein product is CASSISPAGINYGYTF. The chain recombines TRBV19 with TRBJ1-2; possibly TRBD1 for D (5 bases). The V end lost 3 bases, the J end lost 2 bases, and 16 bases lay between the germline ends. The CDR3 length is 16 residues. The germline V gene has CDR1 LNHDA and CDR2 SQIVND (reference sequence).

The sample holds one count of this clone. CDR3 protein: CASSLAGAAHYGYTF. The CDR3 nucleotides are TGTGCCAGCAGCCTCGCAGGGGCGGCCCACTATGGCTACACCTTC. The chain has TRBV5-6 and TRBJ1-2; D possibly corresponds to TRBD1 (6 bases). Germline loops: CDR1 SGHDT, CDR2 YYEEEE. Trimming removed 4 bases from V and 3 bases from J, with 16 bases in between. This CDR3 comprises 15 residues.